This TCR beta chain was recovered during a study of T cell responses to AZD1222 COVID-19 vaccine. The CDR3 totals 12 residues. Germline V gives CDR1 SQVTM, CDR2 ANQGSEA. Deletions cut 4 bases from V and 2 bases from J, with 9 bases between. Some clones are missing from TCRdb's copy, which holds only in-frame ones; the method was immunoSEQ multiplex PCR. The sample records around 140,000 clones, over 85% being singletons. This chain joins TRBV29-1 and TRBJ2-7; possible D gene TRBD1, 6 bases. The input for sequencing was peripheral blood, taken on day 0 of MenACWY control vaccination. The clonotype originates from an adult in good health. CDR3 bases: TGCAGCGTTGCCCGGACAGCCTACGAGCAGTACTTC. Translated, it gives CSVARTAYEQYF.